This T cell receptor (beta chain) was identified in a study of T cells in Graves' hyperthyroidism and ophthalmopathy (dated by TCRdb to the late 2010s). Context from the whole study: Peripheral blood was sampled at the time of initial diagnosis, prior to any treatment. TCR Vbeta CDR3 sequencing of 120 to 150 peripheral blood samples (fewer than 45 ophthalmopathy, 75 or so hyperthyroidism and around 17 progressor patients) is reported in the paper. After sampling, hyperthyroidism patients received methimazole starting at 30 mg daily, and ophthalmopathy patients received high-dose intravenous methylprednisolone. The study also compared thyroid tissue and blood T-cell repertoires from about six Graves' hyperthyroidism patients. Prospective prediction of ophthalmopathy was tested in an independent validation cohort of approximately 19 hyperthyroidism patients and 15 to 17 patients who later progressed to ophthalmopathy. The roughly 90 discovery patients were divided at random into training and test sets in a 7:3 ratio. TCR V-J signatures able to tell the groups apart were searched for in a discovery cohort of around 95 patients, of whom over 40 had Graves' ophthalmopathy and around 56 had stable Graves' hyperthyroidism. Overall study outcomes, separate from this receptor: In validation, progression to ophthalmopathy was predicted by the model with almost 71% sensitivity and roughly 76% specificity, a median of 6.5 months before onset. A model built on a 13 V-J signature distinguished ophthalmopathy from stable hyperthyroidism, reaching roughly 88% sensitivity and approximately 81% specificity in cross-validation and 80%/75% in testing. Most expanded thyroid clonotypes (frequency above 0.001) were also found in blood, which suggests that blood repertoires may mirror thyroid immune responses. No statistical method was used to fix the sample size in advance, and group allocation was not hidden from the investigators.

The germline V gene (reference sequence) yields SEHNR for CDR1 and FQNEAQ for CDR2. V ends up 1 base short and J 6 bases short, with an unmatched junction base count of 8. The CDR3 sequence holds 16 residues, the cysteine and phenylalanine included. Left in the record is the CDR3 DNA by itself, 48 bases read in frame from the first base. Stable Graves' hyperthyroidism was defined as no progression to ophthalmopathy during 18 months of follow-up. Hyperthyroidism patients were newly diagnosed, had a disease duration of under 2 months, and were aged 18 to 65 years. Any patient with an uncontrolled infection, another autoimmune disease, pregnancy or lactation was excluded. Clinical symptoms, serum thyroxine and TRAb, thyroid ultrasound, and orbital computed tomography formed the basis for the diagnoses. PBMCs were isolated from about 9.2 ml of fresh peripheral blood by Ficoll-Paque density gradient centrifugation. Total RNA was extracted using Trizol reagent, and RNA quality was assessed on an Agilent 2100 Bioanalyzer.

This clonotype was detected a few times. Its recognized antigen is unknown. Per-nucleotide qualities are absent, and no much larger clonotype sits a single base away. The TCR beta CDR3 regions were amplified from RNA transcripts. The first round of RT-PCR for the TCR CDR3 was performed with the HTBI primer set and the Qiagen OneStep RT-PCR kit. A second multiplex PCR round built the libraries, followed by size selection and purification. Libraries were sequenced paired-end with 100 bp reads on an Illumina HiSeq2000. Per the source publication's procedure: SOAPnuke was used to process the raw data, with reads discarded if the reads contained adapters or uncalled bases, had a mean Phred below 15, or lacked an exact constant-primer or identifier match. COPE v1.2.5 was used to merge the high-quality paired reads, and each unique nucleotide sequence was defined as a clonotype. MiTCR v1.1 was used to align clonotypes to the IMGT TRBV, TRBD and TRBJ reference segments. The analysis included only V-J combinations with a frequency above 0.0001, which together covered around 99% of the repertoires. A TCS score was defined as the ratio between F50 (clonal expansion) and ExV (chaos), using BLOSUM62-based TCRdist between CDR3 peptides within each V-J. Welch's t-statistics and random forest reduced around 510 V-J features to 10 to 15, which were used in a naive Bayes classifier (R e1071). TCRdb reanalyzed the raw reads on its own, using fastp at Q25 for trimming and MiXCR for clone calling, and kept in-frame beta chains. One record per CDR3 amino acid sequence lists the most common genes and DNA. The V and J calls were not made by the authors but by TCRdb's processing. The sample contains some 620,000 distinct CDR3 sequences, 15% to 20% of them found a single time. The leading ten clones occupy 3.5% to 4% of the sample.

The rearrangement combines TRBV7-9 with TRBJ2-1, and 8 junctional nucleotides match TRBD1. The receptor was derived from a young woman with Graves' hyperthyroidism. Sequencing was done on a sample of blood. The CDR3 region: CASSLVARTGGNEQFF. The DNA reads TGTGCCAGCAGCTTAGTGGCTCGTACAGGGGGCAATGAGCAGTTCTTC.